The 7 T cell receptor beta chains below were found in one sample sequenced in a study of cytomegalovirus exposure and HLA in healthy donors. The PCR ran on 60 Vbeta and 13 Jbeta primers. Using immunoSEQ multiplex PCR, the repertoire was profiled, and TCRdb retains in-frame clones only, with some absent. This sample has some 190,000 clones, with about four fifths found just once. The specimen sequenced was PBMCs. Receptor source: a man aged 25-40 years in good health and CMV-seropositive.

Only one count was recorded for this clone. The V call is TRBV7-2, the J call TRBJ1-2, with D perhaps matching TRBD1 (6 bases). The V end lost 5 bases, the J end lost 3 bases, and 16 bases lay between the germline ends. The CDR3 contains 15 residues. The germline gives CDR1 SGHTA, CDR2 FQGNSA. The CDR3 DNA reads TGTGCCAGCAGCATAACCGGCAGGGGAGACTATGGCTACACCTTC. This codes for CASSITGRGDYGYTF.

The V and J genes are TRBV5-1 and TRBJ1-6; TRBD1 aligns across 10 bases. Germline loops: CDR1 SGHRS, CDR2 YFSETQ. V shed 5 bases, J shed 5 bases, and the junction held 4 bases outside the gene matches. The CDR3 runs 15 residues. The CDR3 reads CASRSGQGHNSPLHF. The CDR3 coding sequence is TGCGCCAGCAGATCGGGACAGGGGCATAATTCACCCCTCCACTTT.

V is TRBV5-6 and J is TRBJ1-3, with D tentatively TRBD1 (5 bases). CDR1 and CDR2 (germline): SGHDT, YYEEEE. Trimming took 5 bases from V and 3 from J, leaving 12 bases between them. This CDR3 contains 14 residues. CDR3 protein: CASSPLGGGNTIYF. The CDR3, as DNA: TGTGCCAGCAGTCCACTCGGGGGTGGAAACACCATATATTTT.

This sequence joins TRBV29-1 and TRBJ1-2, with 7 bases aligning to TRBD1. Germline loops: CDR1 SQVTM, CDR2 ANQGSEA. J was trimmed by 8 bases and V by 6 bases; bases with no gene match: 9. The length of the CDR3 is 12 residues. Here the CDR3 reads CSVARGMEGYTF. The DNA for the CDR3 is TGCAGCGTCGCCAGGGGGATGGAAGGCTACACCTTC.

This chain links TRBV4-3 with TRBJ1-4; no clear D. CDR3 length: 17 amino acids. Germline V CDR1 and CDR2: LGHNA, YSLEER. Deletions cut 0 bases from V and 0 bases from J, with 11 bases between. CDR3 residues: CASSQEVRLATNEKLFF. The CDR3 region has the DNA TGCGCCAGCAGCCAAGAGGTCAGGCTTGCAACTAATGAAAAACTGTTTTTT.

This chain uses TRBV2 with TRBJ1-4, with D tentatively TRBD1 (6 bases). Germline V gene lookup returns CDR1 SNHLY and CDR2 FYNNEI. V dropped 2 bases and J dropped 4 bases, with 11 bases sitting between them. The CDR3 is made up of 15 amino acids. CDR3 protein: CASSEQGQNNEKLFF. DNA for the CDR3: TGTGCCAGCAGTGAACAAGGACAGAATAATGAAAAACTGTTTTTT.

As DNA, the CDR3 is TGTGCCAGCAGCTTACAGGGGAATAGCAATCAGCCCCAGCATTTT. Residues: CASSLQGNSNQPQHF. This chain uses TRBV7-6 with TRBJ1-5, with D maybe TRBD1 (6 bases). The length of the CDR3 is 15 residues. Between the trimmed V and J ends, which lost 2 bases and 0 bases, there was a span of 8 bases. Germline values: CDR1 SGHVS, CDR2 FNYEAQ.